The rows below give T cell receptor beta chains drawn from one sample of a study of blood T cell repertoires in COVID-19. Sequencing was performed with immunoSEQ multiplex PCR; in TCRdb, only in-frame clones are kept and a portion is missing. The sample lists roughly 45,000 clones, roughly 82% occurring once. Sequencing was carried out using peripheral blood. Receptors were obtained from a woman between 55 and 75 years old with acute or convalescent COVID-19. The CDR3 runs from the conserved cysteine through the conserved F or W. The D gene is left open where the match is weak. Part of the rows lack a size; the others show once, few, many or a class for expanded clones.

TRBJ2-5 TRBD2 TRBV7-8 - CASSLIFAGGLEETQYF TGTGCCAGCAGCTTAATCTTTGCGGGGGGGCTCGAAGAGACCCAGTACTTC
TRBJ1-1 - TRBV5-4 - CASSLHSTEAFF TGTGCCAGCTCCCTACACAGTACTGAAGCTTTCTTT
TRBJ1-5 - TRBV3-1/TRBV3-2 - CASSPLMSNQPQHF TGTGCCAGCAGCCCCCTAATGAGCAATCAGCCCCAGCATTTT
TRBJ2-1 TRBD2 TRBV7-2 - CASSLEAGGAGNEQFF TGTGCCAGCAGCTTAGAGGCCGGGGGGGCGGGTAATGAGCAGTTCTTC
TRBJ1-1 - TRBV30 once CAWSVPRLGRADTEAFF TGTGCCTGGAGTGTACCCCGACTTGGGCGAGCGGACACTGAAGCTTTCTTT
TRBJ2-7 - TRBV27 - CASSSRGEQYF TGTGCCAGCAGTTCCCGCGGCGAGCAGTACTTC
TRBJ2-2 TRBD2 TRBV27 - CASSWPSGGSNTGELFF TGTGCCAGCAGTTGGCCTAGCGGGGGTTCGAACACCGGGGAGCTGTTTTTT
TRBJ2-3 - TRBV29-1 - CSVVANPSTDTQYF TGCAGCGTTGTCGCGAACCCTAGCACAGATACGCAGTATTTT
TRBJ1-1 - TRBV25-1 - CASRGLGEGDTEAFF TGTGCCAGCAGGGGCCTGGGGGAGGGGGACACTGAAGCTTTCTTT
TRBJ2-1 TRBD2 TRBV24-1 - CATSDAAGLEILDEQFF TGTGCCACCAGTGATGCGGCGGGACTAGAGATCCTGGATGAGCAGTTCTTC
TRBJ2-7 - TRBV25-1 - CASRGRGSAEQYF TGTGCCAGCAGAGGTCGAGGGAGTGCCGAGCAGTACTTC
TRBJ1-1 - TRBV19 - CASSLGGGVTFAEAFF TGTGCCAGTAGTCTCGGAGGTGGGGTTACTTTCGCTGAAGCTTTCTTT
TRBJ2-7 - TRBV5-6 - CASSSSPGQYEQYF TGTGCCAGCAGCTCTAGCCCCGGACAGTACGAGCAGTACTTC
TRBJ1-4 - TRBV19 - CASSLTVPDEKLFF TGTGCCAGTAGCCTAACAGTACCGGATGAAAAACTGTTTTTT
TRBJ1-2 TRBD1 TRBV5-1 - CASSGKQGASGYTF TGCGCCAGCAGCGGCAAACAGGGGGCGAGCGGCTACACCTTC
TRBJ1-2 TRBD1 TRBV6-5 - CASSYKIGQGDGYTF TGTGCCAGCAGTTACAAGATCGGACAGGGCGATGGCTACACCTTC
TRBJ2-1 TRBD1 TRBV5-1 - CASSFAGTGSSYEQFF TGCGCCAGCAGCTTCGCCGGGACAGGGTCTTCTTATGAGCAGTTCTTC
TRBJ1-1 - TRBV20-1 - CSASSNTEAFF TGCAGTGCTAGTTCTAACACTGAAGCTTTCTTT
TRBJ2-2 TRBD1 TRBV24-1 - CATSDPTGGLNTGELFF TGTGCCACCAGTGACCCGACAGGGGGATTGAACACCGGGGAGCTGTTTTTT
TRBJ2-1 TRBD1 TRBV6-2/TRBV6-3 once CASSSRTGAQGEQFF TGTGCCAGCAGTTCCCGGACAGGGGCGCAGGGTGAGCAGTTCTTC
TRBJ1-1 - TRBV2 few CASTYTGGSNTEAFF TGTGCCAGCACTTATACGGGGGGGTCGAACACTGAAGCTTTCTTT
TRBJ2-3 - TRBV5-1 - CASNSGTDTQYF TGCGCCAGCAATTCCGGCACAGATACGCAGTATTTT
TRBJ1-6 - TRBV27 - CASSPRGVGSPLHF TGTGCCAGCAGCCCCCGCGGAGTTGGGTCACCCCTCCACTTT
TRBJ1-3 TRBD1 TRBV6-1 - CASSAREIRGPGNTIYF TGTGCCAGCAGTGCACGGGAGATTAGGGGGCCTGGAAACACCATATATTTT
TRBJ2-7 - TRBV6-2/TRBV6-3 - CASSYWTETGHEQYF TGTGCCAGCAGTTACTGGACAGAAACAGGACACGAGCAGTACTTC
TRBJ1-2 - TRBV4-3 - CASSQDSREGLGYTF TGCGCCAGCAGCCAAGATTCCAGGGAGGGGCTCGGCTACACCTTC
TRBJ1-1 - TRBV7-2 - CASNPGGNTEAFF TGTGCCAGCAACCCGGGGGGGAACACTGAAGCTTTCTTT
TRBJ1-1 - TRBV5-1 - CASSSGVDSTEAFF TGCGCCAGCAGCTCGGGAGTCGACAGCACTGAAGCTTTCTTT
TRBJ2-1 TRBD2 TRBV15 few CATSILAGGYNEQFF TGTGCCACCAGCATCTTAGCGGGGGGATACAATGAGCAGTTCTTC
TRBJ2-5 - TRBV6-5 - CASSYSRLTSGETQYF TGTGCCAGCAGTTACTCCCGTCTGACCAGCGGGGAGACCCAGTACTTC
TRBJ1-1 - TRBV19 - CASAGGNTEAFF TGTGCCAGTGCGGGGGGGAACACTGAAGCTTTCTTT
TRBJ1-2 TRBD1 TRBV19 once CASSGDRRGGYTF TGTGCCAGTAGTGGGGACAGGAGAGGAGGCTACACCTTC
TRBJ2-2 - TRBV24-1 - CATSETGHMNTGELFF TGTGCCACCAGTGAAACGGGACACATGAACACCGGGGAGCTGTTTTTT
TRBJ1-4 TRBD1 TRBV28 - CASSSGARQGQGKLFF TGTGCCAGCAGTTCAGGTGCTAGACAGGGGCAGGGAAAACTGTTTTTT
TRBJ2-3 TRBD2 TRBV10-3 - CAISDSSGDSDTQYF TGTGCCATCAGTGATTCGAGCGGGGACTCAGATACGCAGTATTTT
TRBJ1-2 - TRBV9 - CASSVAPQVNYGYTF TGTGCCAGCAGCGTAGCCCCACAGGTGAACTATGGCTACACCTTC
TRBJ2-2 TRBD1 TRBV30 - CAWSVQGALMTGELFF TGTGCCTGGAGTGTACAGGGGGCGCTCATGACCGGGGAGCTGTTTTTT
TRBJ2-7 - TRBV4-3 once CASSQEGTSYEQYF TGCGCCAGCAGCCAAGAGGGCACCTCCTACGAGCAGTACTTC
TRBJ1-2 - TRBV6-5 - CASSDRGSYGYTF TGTGCCAGCTCGGACCGAGGGAGCTATGGCTACACCTTC
TRBJ2-1 TRBD2 TRBV15 - CATRKSGGVQNYNEQFF TGTGCCACCAGGAAAAGCGGGGGCGTCCAAAATTACAATGAGCAGTTCTTC
TRBJ1-1 - TRBV7-7 - CASSLEPGTEAFF TGTGCTAGCAGCTTAGAACCGGGGACTGAAGCTTTCTTT
TRBJ1-2 - TRBV19 - CASSMTDLYGYTF TGTGCCAGTAGTATGACAGACCTCTATGGCTACACCTTC
TRBJ1-6 TRBD1 TRBV7-9 - CASSPRTGDAPLHF TGTGCCAGCAGCCCACGGACAGGGGACGCACCCCTCCACTTT
TRBJ1-5 - TRBV18 - CASSPSVTTGSPQHF TGTGCCAGCTCCCCAAGTGTTACCACTGGTTCTCCCCAGCATTTT
TRBJ2-1 - TRBV11-2 - CASSSGTFYNEQFF TGTGCCAGCAGCTCAGGGACTTTCTACAATGAGCAGTTCTTC
TRBJ2-2 - TRBV5-5 - CASSSNTGELFF TGTGCCAGCAGCTCAAATACCGGGGAGCTGTTTTTT
TRBJ1-6 - TRBV14 - CASSHRGGTGNSPLHF TGTGCCAGCAGCCACCGCGGTGGTACGGGTAATTCACCCCTCCACTTT
TRBJ1-2 - TRBV5-4 once CASSLEGTYGYTF TGTGCCAGCAGCTTGGAGGGGACATATGGCTACACCTTC
TRBJ2-2 - TRBV5-5 few CASSSHHLSGDGGELFF TGTGCCAGCAGCTCCCACCATCTGTCAGGGGACGGCGGGGAGCTGTTTTTT